The 3 T cell receptor beta chains presented below share a single source sample, sequenced in a study of cytomegalovirus exposure and HLA in healthy donors (TCRdb year 2017). Libraries were constructed by the immunoSEQ multiplex PCR assay. For the multiplex PCR, a mixture combining 60 forward primers for TCR Vbeta segments and 13 reverse primers for TCR Jbeta segments was used. TCRdb holds this immuneACCESS table with in-frame rearrangements only. Some clones are missing; in checked studies, unresolved V genes explain under half, and the rest has no known cause. This sample holds approximately 97,000 clones; roughly 85% were observed only once. The ten largest clones capture 2.5% to 3% of the sample. The source material was PBMCs. The receptors originated from a man in his forties in good health and CMV-seronegative.

This chain connects TRBV11-2 to TRBJ2-2; tentatively, D is TRBD1 (6 bases). Trimming took off 5 bases at V and 2 bases at J, with 12 bases between the two ends. The CDR3 sequence is 15 residues long. Germline V CDR1 and CDR2: SGHAT, FQNNGV. The CDR3 DNA reads as TGTGCCAGCAGCATCCGGGACACCAACACCGGGGAGCTGTTTTTT. This codes for CASSIRDTNTGELFF.

This chain uses TRBV29-1 with TRBJ2-1; 9 bases fit TRBD1. CDR1 and CDR2 from the germline V gene are SQVTM and ANQGSEA. J lost 6 bases, V lost 6 bases, and 6 bases had no gene match. The CDR3 sequence is 13 residues long. CDR3 protein: CSVEMDRGNEQFF. The CDR3 coding sequence is TGCAGCGTCGAAATGGACAGGGGCAATGAGCAGTTCTTC.

The J gene is TRBJ1-1, the V gene TRBV5-1, with D perhaps matching TRBD1 (5 bases). The CDR3 loop spans 14 amino acids. V lost 0 bases and J 5 bases, leaving 11 bases between the germline ends. Germline V gene data show CDR1 as SGHRS and CDR2 as YFSETQ. CDR3 amino acids: CASSLAAGSTEAFF. CDR3 bases: TGCGCCAGCAGCTTGGCGGCAGGGTCGACTGAAGCTTTCTTT.